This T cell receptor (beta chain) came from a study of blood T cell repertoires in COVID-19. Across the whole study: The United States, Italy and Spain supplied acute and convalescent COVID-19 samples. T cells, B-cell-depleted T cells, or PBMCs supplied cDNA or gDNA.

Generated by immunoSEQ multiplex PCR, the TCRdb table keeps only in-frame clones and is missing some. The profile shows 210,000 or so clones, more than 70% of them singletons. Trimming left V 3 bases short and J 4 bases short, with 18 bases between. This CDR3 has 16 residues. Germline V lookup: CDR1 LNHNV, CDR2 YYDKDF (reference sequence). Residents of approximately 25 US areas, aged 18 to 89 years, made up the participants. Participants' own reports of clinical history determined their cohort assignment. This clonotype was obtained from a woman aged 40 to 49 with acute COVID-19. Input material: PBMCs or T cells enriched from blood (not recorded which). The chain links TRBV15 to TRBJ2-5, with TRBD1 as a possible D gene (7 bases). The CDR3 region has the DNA TGTGCCACCAGCAGGGGCGGGGAAGGGGGCCGAGAGACCCAGTACTTC. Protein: CATSRGGEGGRETQYF.